This T cell receptor (beta chain) emerged from a study of blood T cell repertoires in COVID-19. For the study at large: Both acute and convalescent COVID-19 samples were obtained from the United States, Italy and Spain. The analysed material was cDNA or gDNA that came from T cells, B-cell-depleted T cells, or PBMCs.

During active infection, Seattle patients enrolled and were then monitored through disease. This CDR3 has 15 residues. The V gene's germline CDR1 is SGHAT and CDR2 FQNNGV. V dropped 3 bases and J dropped 0 bases, with 11 bases sitting between them. Source study methods: Researchers report that nucleated cell counts were estimated from reference gene primer amplification. The protocol was immunoSEQ multiplex PCR, while the TCRdb copy is restricted to in-frame clones and leaves out a portion. V, J and clone size are those of that table, while D and trimming were read from the DNA. The sample consists of about 240,000 clones, approximately 85% of them appearing once.

Input material: peripheral blood. V gene TRBV11-2 combines with J gene TRBJ2-5, with D perhaps TRBD2 (6 bases). The receptor's source is a man aged 45-65 years with COVID-19, enrolled during active disease. CDR3 DNA: TGTGCCAGCAGCTTTCGGGGGACCCACCAAGAGACCCAGTACTTC. Translated, it gives CASSFRGTHQETQYF.